The source of this TCR beta chain is a study of T cells in women clearing cervical HPV infection. Notes on this clone: Its antigen remains unidentified. The read terminates 3 residues before the CDR3 end, so the remaining end is supplied by the germline J gene.

immunoSEQ multiplex PCR used an average of 1200 ng genomic DNA. Here immunoSEQ multiplex PCR was the method, and the copy in TCRdb shows in-frame clones only, minus some. The repertoire table contains fewer than 30,000 clones. This CDR3 is 15 amino acids long. CDR1 SGHKS and CDR2 YYEKEE come from the germline V gene (reference sequence). With 4 bases removed from V and 8 bases from J, the gap between germline ends came to 18 bases. Study observations and caveats: Controls had more TRBV6-7 (approximately 0.16%) than cases (about 0.11%). It is unknown whether associations predate infection; no effector/memory or HPV-specific sorting.

The material sequenced was blood buffy coat. The chain combines TRBV5-5 with TRBJ1-4; possible D gene TRBD1, 6 bases. This TCR derives from a woman aged 18-69 years with a cervical HPV16 infection that either progressed to CIN3+ or cleared (not recorded which). CDR3 DNA, as far as it was read: TGTGCCAGCAGCCTGCCAGGGGCGATTGGGGAAAAA. Protein sequence: CASSLPGAIGEK. The entire CDR3 protein reads CASSLPGAIGEKLFF.